This T cell receptor (beta chain) was sequenced during a study of CD4 T cells in relation to SARS-CoV-2 and coronaviruses. Turning to the study itself: Controls used an HIV-1 Nef peptide pool or no peptide.

Germline V gene sequence: CDR1 SQVTM, CDR2 ANQGSEA. Trimming removed 7 bases at V and 4 bases at J, with 13 bases between. This CDR3 has 12 residues. TCRdb's table, derived via immunoSEQ multiplex PCR, lists solely in-frame clones and lacks some. The table records some 21,000 clones, almost 75% of them present only once. As concerns this clone: The antigen remains unidentified.

The unexposed donors gave CD4+ T cells in about 2010-2019, prior to COVID-19. Isolation of CD4+ T cells took place after approximately eleven days in culture. Cells permitting, SARS-CoV-2 S/N and four cold-coronavirus spikes were tested on unexposed-donor CD4+ T cells. This receptor was taken from a human donor in good health. This rearrangement joins TRBV29-1 to TRBJ1-1, with a weak D call TRBD1 (6 bases). Sequencing input: CD4+ T cells from PBMCs, cultured in vitro. The CDR3 nucleotides read TGCAGCGCAGGAGGGGGACCCACTGAAGCTTTCTTT. It translates to CSAGGGPTEAFF. The whole variable domain, remainder taken from reference TRBV29-1 and TRBJ1-1, is SAVISQKPSRDICQRGTSLTIQCQVDSQVTMMFWYRQQPGQSLTLIATANQGSEATYESGFVIDKFPISRPNLTFSTLTVSNMSPEDSSIYLCSAGGGPTEAFFGQGTRLTVV.